Below, one T cell receptor beta chain is given with its context. This clone was recorded a few times. No cognate antigen has been identified for it. Base qualities are not provided; no much larger clone lies one nucleotide away. The sample contains more than one DNA sequence encoding this CDR3. Using the deep immunoSEQ assay, TCR CDR3 regions were amplified from genomic DNA by multiplex PCR. For each cell subset, the extracted genomic DNA was distributed evenly across all wells of several immunoSEQ 96-well plates, and each plate served as one replicate. For sorted subsets, each replicate PCR was loaded with 150 to 250 ng genomic DNA, equivalent to approximately 27,000 T cell genomes. Purified libraries were measured with a Qubit 3.0 fluorometer, size-checked on a Bioanalyzer 2100, and measured again with the KAPA Library Quantification kit. A separate single-read 150-cycle Illumina NextSeq 550 flow cell was used to sequence each immunoSEQ 96-well plate. The study's processing was this. Because the immunoSEQ output included only junctional sequences and no quality scores, the filtering could not be the same as the filtering used for full-length reads. To assign V/J genes and CDR3, sequences were annotated against IMGT germline references using PyIR, a Python wrapper for IgBLAST v1.9. Reads with weak V/J assignments (E-value above 1e-6), missing CDR3, stop codons, out-of-frame junctions, or ambiguous translated residues were removed. V3J clonotypes were defined by identical inferred V gene, J gene, and CDR3 amino acid sequence. Percentage overlap between repertoires was computed as shared unique clonotypes divided by the size of the smaller repertoire. Repertoire richness was assessed with RTK rarefaction, the Chao1 estimator, and Recon v2.1 estimates of unobserved clonotypes. Generation probabilities were computed with OLGA for all TCRbeta clonotypes obtained by the gDNA method from four donors. TCRdb mirrors the immuneACCESS table, restricted to in-frame sequences. Some clones are absent from its copies; in checked studies, under half trace to an unresolved V gene, and the reason for the others is unknown. The V and J calls and clone size were taken over from that table, and D and trimming were inferred from the DNA. In this sample the table shows some 550,000 clones, 97% of which occur a single time. 0.057% of the sample is taken by the ten largest.

The donors were healthy, HIV-negative adults who had no recently reported acute infections or vaccinations. Every donor was a Caucasian adult residing in Nashville, Tennessee, USA. CD4+ T cells were enriched through magnetic negative selection, after which naive cells were positively selected on CD45RA and the remaining negative fraction served as the memory subset. After blood collection by leukapheresis, PBMCs were isolated using Ficoll-Histopaque density gradient centrifugation and then cryopreserved in the vapor phase of liquid nitrogen. Analytical flow cytometry was used to check the purity and quantity of each magnetically sorted T cell population. From each sorted fraction, genomic DNA was isolated and quantified by UV absorbance on a Nanodrop 2000c. These data come from a study of shared clonotypes between healthy human individuals (dated by TCRdb to about 2020). Regarding the research as a whole: The cohort comprised two women and a few men aged 18 to 49 years. For each donor, three plates each were used for CD4 naive and CD4 memory, two plates were used for CD8 naive, and one plate was used for CD8 memory. To estimate repertoire size and how much clonotypes are shared between individuals, the study performed deep sequencing of blood TCR repertoires from roughly five healthy adults. To increase sequencing depth and limit assay-specific biases, TCR repertoire library preparation and sequencing were carried out by different laboratories using diverse techniques. Per donor, leukapheresis produced somewhere between about 0.94 and 9 billion PBMCs. Broad study findings and their caveats: Rarefaction of sorted-subset datasets indicated incomplete sequencing despite the large sequencing depth. Across a handful of donors, 4.5% to 6.5% of naive CD4, roughly 3.8% of naive CD8, 2.3% of memory CD4, and 0.4% to 0.45% of memory CD8 clonotypes were shared. Sampling was limited to blood, and TCR repertoires in tissue likely differ from TCR repertoires in blood. The small number of donors limited the genetic and exposure-history diversity represented. Pairwise subsampling led to the expectation that sequencing depth would affect the degree of clonotype sharing among donors. Higher generation probabilities were observed for clonotypes shared by all four sorted-subset donors than for non-shared clonotypes. Naive subsets generally had larger estimated clonotype richness than memory subsets did.

Taken from cysteine to phenylalanine, the CDR3 has 11 residues. Only CDR3 DNA remains: 33 bases, in frame from the first base. V is shortened by 3 bases, J by 2 bases, and the region joining them spans 1 base. From the germline V gene, CDR1 is MDHEN and CDR2 is SYDVKM. The sample was naive CD4+ T cells sorted from blood. In the paper's terms, the cell subset or site label means: CD45RA+ positively selected. The clonotype originates from a woman aged 25 to 39 in good health. The V gene is TRBV28 and the J gene is TRBJ1-2, with the identity of the D gene unclear. The CDR3 has the sequence CASSFNYGYTF. The sequence in DNA is TGTGCCAGCAGTTTCAACTATGGCTACACCTTC.